The clone carrying this T cell receptor beta chain was counted between two and nine times. The CDR3 length is 16 residues. Trimming removed 2 bases from V and 9 bases from J; junction bases left unmatched: 11. Germline V gene data show CDR1 as MNHEY and CDR2 as SVGEGT. This sample was taken from a study of molecular identifiers for immune sequencing clone quantification. Using its own MiXCR run on the PCR reads, TCRdb lists one record per CDR3 protein. This sample yields some 590,000 distinct CDR3 sequences, of which about 25% are seen a single time; 0.75% to 0.8% belongs to the top ten. The sequencing input was naive CD8+ T cells from blood, with Jurkat cell RNA spiked in. Subset specified: FACS-sorted CD8+CD4-CCR7+CD45RA+ naive T cells. V is TRBV6-2 or TRBV6-3 and J is TRBJ1-5; the match to TRBD1 covers 9 bases. The TCR sequence derives from a human donor in good health. Some libraries in this study had Jurkat cell RNA spiked in. CDR3 DNA sequence: TGTGCCAGCAGTTACAGTTCGGGACAGGGAGATTTGCCCCAGCATTTT. It encodes CASSYSSGQGDLPQHF.